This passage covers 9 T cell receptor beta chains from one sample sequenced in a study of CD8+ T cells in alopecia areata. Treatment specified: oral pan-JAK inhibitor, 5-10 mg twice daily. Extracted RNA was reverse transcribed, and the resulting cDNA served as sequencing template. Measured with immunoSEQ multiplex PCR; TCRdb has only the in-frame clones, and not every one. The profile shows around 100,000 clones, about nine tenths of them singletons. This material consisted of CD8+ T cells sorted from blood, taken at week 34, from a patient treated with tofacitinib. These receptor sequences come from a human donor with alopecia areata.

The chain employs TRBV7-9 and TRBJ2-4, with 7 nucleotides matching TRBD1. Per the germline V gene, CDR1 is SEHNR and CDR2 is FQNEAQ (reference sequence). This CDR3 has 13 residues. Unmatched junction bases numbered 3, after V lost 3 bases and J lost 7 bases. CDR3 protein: CASSFGTENIQYF. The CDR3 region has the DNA TGTGCCAGCAGCTTCGGGACAGAGAACATTCAGTACTTC.

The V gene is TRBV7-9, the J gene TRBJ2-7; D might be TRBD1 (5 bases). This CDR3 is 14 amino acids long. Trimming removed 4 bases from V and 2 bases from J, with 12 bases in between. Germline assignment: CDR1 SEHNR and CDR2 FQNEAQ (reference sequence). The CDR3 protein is CASSSGLRAYEQYF. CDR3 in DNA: TGTGCCAGCAGCTCAGGGTTGCGCGCCTACGAGCAGTACTTC.

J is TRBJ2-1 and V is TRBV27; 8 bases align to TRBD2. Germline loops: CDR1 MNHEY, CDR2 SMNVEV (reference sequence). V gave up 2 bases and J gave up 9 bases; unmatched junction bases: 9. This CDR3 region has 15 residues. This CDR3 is CASSLGAGARGEQFF. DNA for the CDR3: TGTGCCAGCAGTTTAGGAGCGGGAGCACGAGGTGAGCAGTTCTTC.

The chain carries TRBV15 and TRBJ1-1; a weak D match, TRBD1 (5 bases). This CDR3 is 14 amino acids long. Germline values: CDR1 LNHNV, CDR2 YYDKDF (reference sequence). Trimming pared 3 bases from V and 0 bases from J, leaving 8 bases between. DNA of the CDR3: TGTGCCACCAGCAGTGGGGGTATGAACACTGAAGCTTTCTTT. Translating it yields CATSSGGMNTEAFF.

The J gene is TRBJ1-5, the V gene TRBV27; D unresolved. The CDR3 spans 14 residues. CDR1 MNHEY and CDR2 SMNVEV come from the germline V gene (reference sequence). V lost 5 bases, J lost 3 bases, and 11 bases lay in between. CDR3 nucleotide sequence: TGTGCCAGCAGTCCCCCCGGGGTCAATCAGCCCCAGCATTTT. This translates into CASSPPGVNQPQHF.

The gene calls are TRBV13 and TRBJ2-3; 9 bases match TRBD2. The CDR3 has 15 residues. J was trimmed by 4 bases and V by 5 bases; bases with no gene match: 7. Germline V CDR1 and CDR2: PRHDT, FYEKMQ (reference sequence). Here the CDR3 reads CASSRGGAKPDTQYF. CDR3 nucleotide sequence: TGTGCCAGCAGCCGCGGGGGGGCCAAGCCAGATACGCAGTATTTT.

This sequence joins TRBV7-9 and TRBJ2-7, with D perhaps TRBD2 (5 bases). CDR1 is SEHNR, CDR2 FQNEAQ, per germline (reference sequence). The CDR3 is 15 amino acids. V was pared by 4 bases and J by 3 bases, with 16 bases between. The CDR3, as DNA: TGTGCCAGCAGCTACCTGACCCAGACTAACTACGAGCAGTACTTC. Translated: CASSYLTQTNYEQYF. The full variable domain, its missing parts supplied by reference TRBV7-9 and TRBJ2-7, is DTGVSQNPRHKITKRGQNVTFRCDPISEHNRLYWYRQTLGQGPEFLTYFQNEAQLEKSRLLSDRFSAERPKGSFSTLEIQRTEQGDSAMYLCASSYLTQTNYEQYFGPGTRLTVT.

CDR3 protein: CASSVGTQVNYGYTF. CDR3 coding DNA: TGTGCCAGCAGCGTAGGGACACAAGTTAACTATGGCTACACCTTC. The rearrangement uses TRBV9 and TRBJ1-2; weak D call: TRBD1 (5 bases). There are 15 residues in the CDR3. The V end lost 0 bases, the J end lost 1 base, and 10 bases lay between the germline ends. Germline V CDR1 and CDR2: SGDLS, YYNGEE.

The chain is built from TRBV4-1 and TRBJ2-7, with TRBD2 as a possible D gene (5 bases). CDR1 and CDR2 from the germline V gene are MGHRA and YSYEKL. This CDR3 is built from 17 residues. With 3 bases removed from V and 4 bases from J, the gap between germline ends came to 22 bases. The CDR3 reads CASSQDYSAPTLYEQYF. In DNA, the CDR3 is TGCGCCAGCAGCCAGGATTATAGCGCTCCAACCCTATACGAGCAGTACTTC.